This TCR beta chain was sequenced in a study of T cell repertoires in cytomegalovirus infection. Background on the study: Recently described HLA-C-restricted plus well-studied HLA-B-restricted CMV epitopes were used. Indications came from public TCR beta signatures; they pointed to CMV infection and to a matching HLA type. General study points: Summed frequency of public TCR beta families distinguished CMV carriers with the relevant HLA.

This clonotype was detected a few times. Its specificity is unknown. The ends lost 4 bases at V and 2 bases at J; junction bases unmatched: 6. Germline V CDR1 and CDR2: SGHNT, YYREEE (reference sequence). The CDR3 has 15 residues. TCRdb used MiXCR to reprocess the reads, holding one entry per CDR3 protein. The repertoire holds some 940,000 distinct CDR3 sequences, with about 33% as singletons. The clonotype comes from a human donor in good health (CMV status not recorded). Some clones in this sample may be carry-over from other donors' samples. The sequenced sample was cultured CD8+ T cells from PBMCs, obtained from culture after CMV antigen stimulation. The V and J genes are TRBV5-4 and TRBJ2-1; the match to TRBD2 covers 7 bases. CDR3 sequence reads: CASSRTRRAYNEQFF. CDR3 bases: TGTGCCAGCAGCCGGACTAGGAGGGCCTACAATGAGCAGTTCTTC.